This entry describes one T cell receptor beta chain. The data are from a study of Ad26.COV2.S vaccination and SARS-CoV-2 variants. Study information: Donor was in the COV1001 Ad26.COV2.S trial arm. Donor got 5x10^10 or 1x10^11 viral particles of Ad26.COV2.S.

Between the trimmed V and J ends, which lost 7 bases and 10 bases, there was a span of 14 bases. The germline CDR1 and CDR2 sequences are SNHLY and FYNNEI. The CDR3 runs 12 residues. Generated by immunoSEQ multiplex PCR, the TCRdb table keeps only in-frame clones and is missing some. The table has fewer than 500,000 clones, about 92% seen once. The treatment was: around 19 received Ad26.COV2.S at low or high dose, single or two shots; about 5 received placebo; per-sample allocation not given. After the first vaccine or placebo injection, samples were drawn on day 63. The sequence was collected from a person between 18 and 60 years old who received the Ad26.COV2.S COVID-19 vaccine or a placebo. The material sequenced was peripheral blood, taken in a trial of Ad26.COV2.S vaccine versus placebo. V gene TRBV2 combines with J gene TRBJ2-1, with no clear D. CDR3 nucleotide sequence: TGTGCCAGCATAAACCGTGCCACGGAGCAGTTCTTC. This encodes CASINRATEQFF.